This is a list of T cell receptor beta chains from one sample in a study of shared clonotypes between healthy human individuals. Clones were read by immunoSEQ multiplex PCR, and TCRdb kept only the in-frame ones, dropping some. The sample holds about 1.5 million clones; roughly 96% are singletons and the top ten take approximately 1.1%. The sequencing sample was made of naive CD4+ T cells sorted from blood. Receptors originate from a man aged 25 to 45 in good health. Each CDR3 is given with its conserved first and last residue. The order of the fields is J gene, clone size, D gene, V gene, CDR3 protein, CDR3 DNA. D genes are given only for firm matches. Clone size appears in some rows only: once, few, many, or a class for an expanded clone.

J gene: TRBJ1-3; clone size: NA; D gene: NA; V gene: TRBV13; CDR3 protein: CASSLRRTGNTIYF; CDR3 DNA: TGTGCCAGCAGCTTACGCCGTACTGGAAACACCATATATTTT
J gene: TRBJ2-1; clone size: NA; D gene: NA; V gene: TRBV9; CDR3 protein: CASSPDFGPYNEQFF; CDR3 DNA: TGTGCCAGCAGCCCCGATTTCGGTCCCTACAATGAGCAGTTCTTC
J gene: TRBJ2-1; clone size: NA; D gene: NA; V gene: TRBV9; CDR3 protein: CASSASTVRHEQFF; CDR3 DNA: TGTGCCAGCAGCGCATCAACTGTGAGGCATGAGCAGTTCTTC
J gene: TRBJ2-2; clone size: few; D gene: NA; V gene: TRBV9; CDR3 protein: CASSVVSTGELFF; CDR3 DNA: TGTGCCAGCAGCGTAGTTAGCACCGGGGAGCTGTTTTTT
J gene: TRBJ2-7; clone size: NA; D gene: NA; V gene: TRBV27; CDR3 protein: CASGPGAPFPYEQYF; CDR3 DNA: TGTGCCAGCGGGCCAGGGGCGCCATTTCCCTACGAGCAGTACTTC
J gene: TRBJ2-3; clone size: NA; D gene: NA; V gene: TRBV5-4; CDR3 protein: CASSLFDIRYF; CDR3 DNA: TGTGCCAGCAGCTTGTTTGACATAAGGTATTTT
J gene: TRBJ2-4; clone size: NA; D gene: TRBD2; V gene: TRBV6-5; CDR3 protein: CASRPVAGTQYF; CDR3 DNA: TGTGCCAGCAGGCCCGTAGCGGGTACCCAGTACTTC
J gene: TRBJ1-1; clone size: NA; D gene: NA; V gene: TRBV5-1; CDR3 protein: CASSSDRRGSKAFF; CDR3 DNA: TGCGCCAGCAGTTCCGACCGGAGGGGGAGCAAAGCTTTCTTT
J gene: TRBJ2-3; clone size: NA; D gene: TRBD2; V gene: TRBV7-9; CDR3 protein: CASSLGREGYTQYF; CDR3 DNA: TGTGCCAGCAGCCTCGGGCGGGAGGGGTATACGCAGTATTTT
J gene: TRBJ2-1; clone size: NA; D gene: NA; V gene: TRBV7-8; CDR3 protein: CASARGPTSYNEQFF; CDR3 DNA: TGTGCCAGCGCCAGGGGACCCACCTCTTACAATGAGCAGTTCTTC
J gene: TRBJ1-1; clone size: NA; D gene: NA; V gene: TRBV5-1; CDR3 protein: CASSLAGNTEAFF; CDR3 DNA: TGCGCCAGCAGCTTAGCGGGGAACACTGAAGCTTTCTTT
J gene: TRBJ2-5; clone size: NA; D gene: NA; V gene: TRBV7-6; CDR3 protein: CASSLGSLTARATQYF; CDR3 DNA: TGTGCCAGCAGCTTAGGGAGCCTCACTGCCAGAGCGACCCAGTACTTC
J gene: TRBJ1-4; clone size: NA; D gene: NA; V gene: TRBV5-1; CDR3 protein: CASSLGDIGATNEKLFF; CDR3 DNA: TGCGCCAGCAGCTTGGGCGATATAGGGGCTACGAATGAAAAACTGTTTTTT
J gene: TRBJ1-2; clone size: NA; D gene: TRBD1; V gene: TRBV30; CDR3 protein: CAWIGWGGQGVSGYTF; CDR3 DNA: TGTGCCTGGATCGGTTGGGGGGGACAGGGAGTGAGCGGCTACACCTTC
J gene: TRBJ2-3; clone size: NA; D gene: TRBD2; V gene: TRBV7-9; CDR3 protein: CASISSSGGPDTQYF; CDR3 DNA: TGTGCCAGCATAAGTTCGAGCGGGGGCCCGGATACGCAGTATTTT
J gene: TRBJ1-5; clone size: once; D gene: NA; V gene: TRBV28; CDR3 protein: CASRPQGHSNQPQHF; CDR3 DNA: TGTGCCAGCAGACCTCAGGGACATAGCAATCAGCCCCAGCATTTT
J gene: TRBJ2-3; clone size: NA; D gene: NA; V gene: TRBV6-1; CDR3 protein: CASQRVNTDTQYF; CDR3 DNA: TGTGCCAGTCAGCGGGTTAACACAGATACGCAGTATTTT
J gene: TRBJ1-4; clone size: NA; D gene: NA; V gene: TRBV6-5; CDR3 protein: CASGPRREKLFF; CDR3 DNA: TGTGCCAGCGGACCCAGACGTGAAAAACTGTTTTTT
J gene: TRBJ2-2; clone size: NA; D gene: TRBD2; V gene: TRBV18; CDR3 protein: CASSPGIAGGTGELFF; CDR3 DNA: TGTGCCAGCTCACCGGGGATAGCGGGAGGAACCGGGGAGCTGTTTTTT
J gene: TRBJ2-3; clone size: NA; D gene: NA; V gene: TRBV6-6; CDR3 protein: CASSYGLARNTDTQYF; CDR3 DNA: TGTGCCAGCAGTTACGGTCTAGCAAGAAACACAGATACGCAGTATTTT
J gene: TRBJ2-1; clone size: NA; D gene: NA; V gene: TRBV5-6; CDR3 protein: CASSLVLNEQFF; CDR3 DNA: TGTGCCAGCAGCTTGGTACTGAATGAGCAGTTCTTC
J gene: TRBJ2-2; clone size: once; D gene: TRBD2; V gene: TRBV27; CDR3 protein: CASSRGLLAGNTGELFF; CDR3 DNA: TGTGCCAGCAGCCGAGGGTTACTAGCGGGAAACACCGGGGAGCTGTTTTTT
J gene: TRBJ1-5; clone size: NA; D gene: NA; V gene: TRBV7-2; CDR3 protein: CASSLVGGLSNQPQHF; CDR3 DNA: TGTGCCAGCAGCTTAGTTGGAGGCCTTAGCAATCAGCCCCAGCATTTT
J gene: TRBJ2-7; clone size: NA; D gene: NA; V gene: TRBV10-1; CDR3 protein: CASSEGGNRHGEQYF; CDR3 DNA: TGCGCCAGCAGTGAGGGTGGGAATAGACATGGCGAGCAGTACTTC
J gene: TRBJ1-3; clone size: once; D gene: TRBD1; V gene: TRBV5-6; CDR3 protein: CASSSAAGGAGNTIYF; CDR3 DNA: TGTGCCAGCAGCTCAGCCGCAGGGGGAGCCGGAAACACCATATATTTT
J gene: TRBJ2-3; clone size: NA; D gene: NA; V gene: TRBV9; CDR3 protein: CASSTGRVQNTQYF; CDR3 DNA: TGTGCCAGCAGCACCGGAAGGGTGCAAAATACGCAGTATTTT
J gene: TRBJ2-2; clone size: NA; D gene: TRBD2; V gene: TRBV5-1; CDR3 protein: CASSGTSGNSGELFF; CDR3 DNA: TGCGCCAGCTCTGGGACTAGCGGGAACTCCGGGGAGCTGTTTTTT
J gene: TRBJ2-7; clone size: NA; D gene: TRBD2; V gene: TRBV9; CDR3 protein: CASSPHTSGPYEQYF; CDR3 DNA: TGTGCCAGCAGCCCCCATACTAGCGGACCCTACGAGCAGTACTTC
J gene: TRBJ2-1; clone size: NA; D gene: NA; V gene: TRBV9; CDR3 protein: CASSVGPGHVEQFF; CDR3 DNA: TGTGCCAGCAGTGTGGGCCCAGGGCACGTTGAGCAGTTCTTC
J gene: TRBJ2-7; clone size: few; D gene: NA; V gene: TRBV2; CDR3 protein: CASSEQGSSYEQYF; CDR3 DNA: TGTGCCAGCAGTGAACAGGGAAGCTCCTACGAGCAGTACTTC
J gene: TRBJ2-7; clone size: NA; D gene: TRBD1; V gene: TRBV6-5; CDR3 protein: CASSYGTGFYEQYF; CDR3 DNA: TGTGCCAGCAGTTACGGGACAGGGTTTTACGAGCAGTACTTC
J gene: TRBJ2-3; clone size: NA; D gene: TRBD2; V gene: TRBV5-4; CDR3 protein: CASSLAQRESTDTQYF; CDR3 DNA: TGTGCCAGCAGCTTGGCCCAGCGGGAGAGTACAGATACGCAGTATTTT
J gene: TRBJ2-1; clone size: NA; D gene: TRBD2; V gene: TRBV18; CDR3 protein: CASSPGRGTSGRYNEQFF; CDR3 DNA: TGTGCCAGCTCACCAGGGAGAGGGACTAGCGGGAGGTACAATGAGCAGTTCTTC
J gene: TRBJ2-3; clone size: NA; D gene: TRBD2; V gene: TRBV5-1; CDR3 protein: CASSPTGAPQTSGSSDTQYF; CDR3 DNA: TGCGCCAGCAGCCCAACAGGAGCCCCTCAAACTAGCGGGAGTTCAGATACGCAGTATTTT
J gene: TRBJ1-4; clone size: NA; D gene: NA; V gene: TRBV4-3; CDR3 protein: CASSLGAGTTNEKLFF; CDR3 DNA: TGCGCCAGCAGCCTAGGGGCGGGAACAACTAATGAAAAACTGTTTTTT
J gene: TRBJ2-1; clone size: NA; D gene: TRBD2; V gene: TRBV7-6; CDR3 protein: CASSRLAGTNEQFF; CDR3 DNA: TGTGCCAGCAGCAGACTAGCGGGGACCAATGAGCAGTTCTTC
J gene: TRBJ1-5; clone size: once; D gene: NA; V gene: TRBV6-1; CDR3 protein: CASSKNRPQHF; CDR3 DNA: TGTGCCAGCAGTAAAAACAGGCCCCAGCATTTT
J gene: TRBJ2-1; clone size: NA; D gene: TRBD2; V gene: TRBV27; CDR3 protein: CASSLVGLADNNEQFF; CDR3 DNA: TGTGCCAGCAGTTTAGTTGGGCTAGCGGACAACAATGAGCAGTTCTTC
J gene: TRBJ2-1; clone size: NA; D gene: TRBD2; V gene: TRBV7-9; CDR3 protein: CASSPHGTSGRASYNEQFF; CDR3 DNA: TGTGCCAGCAGCCCGCACGGGACTAGCGGGAGGGCCTCCTACAATGAGCAGTTCTTC
J gene: TRBJ1-1; clone size: NA; D gene: NA; V gene: TRBV6-1; CDR3 protein: CASSVEMNTEAFF; CDR3 DNA: TGTGCCAGCAGTGTTGAGATGAACACTGAAGCTTTCTTT
J gene: TRBJ2-6; clone size: NA; D gene: NA; V gene: TRBV9; CDR3 protein: CASSAGTPFSGANVLTF; CDR3 DNA: TGTGCCAGCAGCGCTGGGACGCCGTTCTCTGGGGCCAACGTCCTGACTTTC
J gene: TRBJ1-5; clone size: NA; D gene: NA; V gene: TRBV19; CDR3 protein: CASSTQEDQPQHF; CDR3 DNA: TGTGCCAGTAGTACACAGGAGGACCAGCCCCAGCATTTT
J gene: TRBJ1-4; clone size: NA; D gene: NA; V gene: TRBV7-2; CDR3 protein: CASSFGGAGEKLFF; CDR3 DNA: TGTGCCAGCAGCTTTGGGGGGGCTGGTGAAAAACTGTTTTTT
J gene: TRBJ2-7; clone size: once; D gene: NA; V gene: TRBV18; CDR3 protein: CASSLDRISYEQYF; CDR3 DNA: TGTGCCAGCTCACTAGACAGGATCTCCTACGAGCAGTACTTC